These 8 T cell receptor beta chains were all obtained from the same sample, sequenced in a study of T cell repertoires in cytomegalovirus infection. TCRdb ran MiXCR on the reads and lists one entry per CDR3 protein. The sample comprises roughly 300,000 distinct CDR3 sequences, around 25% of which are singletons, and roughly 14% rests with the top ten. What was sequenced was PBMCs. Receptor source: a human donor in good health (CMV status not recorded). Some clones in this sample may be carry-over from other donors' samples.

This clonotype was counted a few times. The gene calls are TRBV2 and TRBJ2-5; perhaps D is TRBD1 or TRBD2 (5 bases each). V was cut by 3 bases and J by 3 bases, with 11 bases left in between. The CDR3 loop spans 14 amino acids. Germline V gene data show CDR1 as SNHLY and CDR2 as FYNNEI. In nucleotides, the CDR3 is TGTGCCAGCAGTGACGGGACGTTCAAAGAGACCCAGTACTTC. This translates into CASSDGTFKETQYF. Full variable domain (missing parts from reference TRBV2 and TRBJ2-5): EPEVTQTPSHQVTQMGQEVILRCVPISNHLYFYWYRQILGQKVEFLVSFYNNEISEKSEIFDDQFSVERPDGSNFTLKIRSTKLEDSAMYFCASSDGTFKETQYFGPGTRLLVL.

The CDR3 DNA reads as TGTGCCAGCAGTTGGGACATCCACAATGAGCAGTTCTTC. Amino acid sequence: CASSWDIHNEQFF. This chain connects TRBV27 to TRBJ2-1; tentatively, D is TRBD1 (6 bases). The CDR3 loop spans 13 amino acids. V lost 4 bases and J 5 bases, leaving 9 bases between the germline ends. The germline CDR1 and CDR2 sequences are MNHEY and SMNVEV (reference sequence).

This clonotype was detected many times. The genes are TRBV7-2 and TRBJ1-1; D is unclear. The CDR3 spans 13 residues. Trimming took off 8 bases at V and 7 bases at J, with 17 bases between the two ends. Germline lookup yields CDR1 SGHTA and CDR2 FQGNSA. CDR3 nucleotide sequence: TGTGCCAGCCCTGGTAGGGCCCAGGTTGAAGCTTTCTTT. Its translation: CASPGRAQVEAFF.

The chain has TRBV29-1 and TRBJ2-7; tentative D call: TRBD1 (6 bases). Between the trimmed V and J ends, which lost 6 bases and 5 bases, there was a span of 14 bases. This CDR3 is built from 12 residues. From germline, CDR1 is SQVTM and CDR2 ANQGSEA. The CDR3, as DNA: TGCAGCGTGGCCGGGACAAGAAACGAGCAGTACTTC. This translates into CSVAGTRNEQYF.

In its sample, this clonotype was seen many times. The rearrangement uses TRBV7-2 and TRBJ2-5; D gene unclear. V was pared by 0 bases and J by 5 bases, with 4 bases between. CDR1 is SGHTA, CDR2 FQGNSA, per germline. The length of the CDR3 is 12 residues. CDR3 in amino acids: CASSLAGETQYF. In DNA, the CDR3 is TGTGCCAGCAGCTTAGCAGGCGAGACCCAGTACTTC.

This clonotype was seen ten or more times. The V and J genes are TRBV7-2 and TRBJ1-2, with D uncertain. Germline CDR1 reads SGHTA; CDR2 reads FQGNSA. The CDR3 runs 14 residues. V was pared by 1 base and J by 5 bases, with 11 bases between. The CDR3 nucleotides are TGTGCCAGCAGCTTAGGAGCCAACCATTATGGCTACACCTTC. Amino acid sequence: CASSLGANHYGYTF.

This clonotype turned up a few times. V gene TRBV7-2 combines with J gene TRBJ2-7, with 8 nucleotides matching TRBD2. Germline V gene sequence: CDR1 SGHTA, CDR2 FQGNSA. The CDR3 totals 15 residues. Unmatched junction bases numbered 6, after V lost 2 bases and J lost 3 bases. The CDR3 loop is CASSLSFGGDYEQYF. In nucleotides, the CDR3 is TGTGCCAGCAGCTTATCGTTCGGGGGGGACTACGAGCAGTACTTC.

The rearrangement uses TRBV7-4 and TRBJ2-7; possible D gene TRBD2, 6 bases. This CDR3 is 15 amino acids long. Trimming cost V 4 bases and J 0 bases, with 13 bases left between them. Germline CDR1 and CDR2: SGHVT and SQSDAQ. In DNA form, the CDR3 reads TGTGCCAGCAGCTCTAGTCTAGCGCCCTCCTACGAGCAGTACTTC. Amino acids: CASSSSLAPSYEQYF.